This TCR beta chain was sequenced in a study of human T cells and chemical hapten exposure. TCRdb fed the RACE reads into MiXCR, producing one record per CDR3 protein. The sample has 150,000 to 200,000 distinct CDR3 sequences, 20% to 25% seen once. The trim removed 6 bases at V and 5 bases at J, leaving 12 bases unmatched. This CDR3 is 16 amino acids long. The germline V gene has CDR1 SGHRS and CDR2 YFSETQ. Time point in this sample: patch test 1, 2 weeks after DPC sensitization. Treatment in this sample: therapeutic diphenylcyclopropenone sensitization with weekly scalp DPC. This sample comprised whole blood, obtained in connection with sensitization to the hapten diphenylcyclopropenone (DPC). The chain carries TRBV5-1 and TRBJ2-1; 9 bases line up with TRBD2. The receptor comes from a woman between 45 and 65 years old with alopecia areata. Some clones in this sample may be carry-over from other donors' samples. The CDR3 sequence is CASKSLAGEGDNEQFF. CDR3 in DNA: TGCGCCAGCAAGTCCTTAGCGGGAGAAGGGGACAATGAGCAGTTCTTC.